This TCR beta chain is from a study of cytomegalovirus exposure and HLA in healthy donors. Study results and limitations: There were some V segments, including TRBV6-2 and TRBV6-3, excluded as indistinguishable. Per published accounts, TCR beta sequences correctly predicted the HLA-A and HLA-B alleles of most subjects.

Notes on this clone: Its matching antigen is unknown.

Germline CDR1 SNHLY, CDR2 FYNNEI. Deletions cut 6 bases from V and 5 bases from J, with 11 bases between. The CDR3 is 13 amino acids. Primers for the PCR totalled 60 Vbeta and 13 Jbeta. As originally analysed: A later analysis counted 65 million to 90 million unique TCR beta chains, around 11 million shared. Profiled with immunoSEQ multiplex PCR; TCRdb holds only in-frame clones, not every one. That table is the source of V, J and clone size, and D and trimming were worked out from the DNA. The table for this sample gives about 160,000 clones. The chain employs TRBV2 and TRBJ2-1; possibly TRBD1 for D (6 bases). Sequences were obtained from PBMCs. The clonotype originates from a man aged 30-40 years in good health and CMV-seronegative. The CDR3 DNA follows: TGTGCCAGCAGACCCACAGGGAACAATGAGCAGTTCTTC. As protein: CASRPTGNNEQFF.